These 18 T cell receptor beta chains were all obtained from the same sample, sequenced in a study of T cells in Graves' hyperthyroidism and ophthalmopathy (dated by TCRdb to between 2017 and 2020). The library was obtained by multiplex PCR. The instrument given in TCRdb is Illumina HiSeq 2000. The TCR beta CDR3 regions were amplified from RNA transcripts. A first-round RT-PCR of the TCR CDR3 used the HTBI primer set with the Qiagen OneStep RT-PCR kit. Clones were called with MiXCR by TCRdb after fastp trimmed the public reads at Q25, and only in-frame beta chains were retained. Each record represents a unique CDR3 protein, reported with the most common genes and DNA among its rows. The sample has around 580,000 distinct CDR3 sequences on record, 40% to 55% of them singletons. About 8.3% of the sample rests with the top ten. Specimen: peripheral blood or thyroid tissue (not recorded which). The origin of the receptors is a woman under 30 with Graves' hyperthyroidism.

This rearrangement joins TRBV20-1 to TRBJ1-6, with D maybe TRBD1 (5 bases). The CDR3 runs 12 residues. Germline CDR1 reads DFQATT; CDR2 reads SNEGSKA (reference sequence). V lost 7 bases to trimming and J lost 10 bases, with 14 bases between them. The CDR3 DNA sequence: TGCAGTGAAGTCGGCAGGGACTCACCCCTCCACTTT. Translated, it gives CSEVGRDSPLHF.

This clonotype was recorded many times. V is TRBV9 and J is TRBJ1-6; 7 bases are shared with TRBD1. V was clipped by 3 bases and J by 10 bases; unmatched bases: 7. Germline loops: CDR1 SGDLS, CDR2 YYNGEE. The CDR3 is 14 amino acids. For the CDR3, the DNA is TGTGCCAGCAGCGCACGGACAGGAGGGTCACCCCTCCACTTT. It codes for CASSARTGGSPLHF. The complete variable domain, with remaining parts taken from reference TRBV9 and TRBJ1-6, reads DSGVTQTPKHLITATGQRVTLRCSPRSGDLSVYWYQQSLDQGLQFLIQYYNGEERAKGNILERFSAQQFPDLHSELNLSSLELGDSALYFCASSARTGGSPLHFGNGTRLTVT.

This clonotype has a count of ten or more. V is TRBV12-5 and J is TRBJ1-2; no firm D call. Deletions cut 1 base from V and 13 bases from J, with 13 bases between. Germline values: CDR1 LGHNT, CDR2 FRNRAP. This CDR3 contains 12 residues. In nucleotides, the CDR3 is TGTGCTAGTGGTTTGGGTCCCAGTCCATCCACCTTC. Its protein product is CASGLGPSPSTF.

V gene TRBV6-5 combines with J gene TRBJ2-2, with 10 bases fitting TRBD1. Germline CDR1 is MNHEY and CDR2 is SVGAGI. Trimming at V came to 2 bases and at J to 7 bases, leaving 1 base not matched to a gene. CDR3 size: 14 residues. The DNA of the CDR3 is TGTGCCAGCAGTTACGGGACAGGGGTCGGGGAGCTGTTTTTT. This gives the protein CASSYGTGVGELFF.

This clonotype has a handful of counts. A much larger clone differs by one base, so this may be a read error. The chain couples TRBV7-8 to TRBJ2-5, with TRBD1 identical over 8 bases. Germline V gene sequence: CDR1 SGHVS, CDR2 FQNEAQ. There are 15 residues in the CDR3. CDR3 sequence (DNA): TGTGCCAGCAGCCCAAACCGGGACAGGAGAGAGACCCAGTGCTTC. Translating it yields CASSPNRDRRETQCF.

This sequence joins TRBV7-8 and TRBJ2-7, with D tentatively TRBD1 (6 bases). The length of the CDR3 is 12 residues. Trimming pared 5 bases from V and 10 bases from J, leaving 15 bases between. CDR1 is SGHVS and CDR2 is FQNEAQ in the germline V gene. CDR3 sequence reads: CASSVGTGHQYF. In DNA, the CDR3 is TGTGCCAGCAGCGTAGGGACGGGACACCAGTACTTC.

The chain uses TRBV5-5 and TRBJ1-1, with 10 bases fitting TRBD1. With 0 bases clipped from V and 6 bases from J, the junction kept 5 bases outside the gene matches. Germline lookup yields CDR1 SGHKS and CDR2 YYEKEE (reference sequence). The CDR3 consists of 15 residues. CDR3 loop: CASSLGQGARAEAFF. CDR3 nucleotide sequence: TGTGCCAGCAGCTTGGGACAGGGGGCGAGGGCTGAAGCTTTCTTT.

This clonotype was recorded many times. V usage is TRBV10-2 and J usage is TRBJ2-7; 16 bases align to TRBD2. Germline lookup yields CDR1 WSHSY and CDR2 SAAADI. The CDR3 contains 19 residues. The V and J ends lost 3 bases and 6 bases, in that order; junction bases with no gene match: 14. The CDR3, as DNA: TGCGCCAGCAGTGACAGGTCTGGGACTAGCGGGAGGGTTGTGTTCGAGCAGTACTTC. Protein: CASSDRSGTSGRVVFEQYF.

Details on this clonotype: At one of its ends the junction is not consistent with the germline gene, which may arise from a read error. The chain employs TRBV12-3 or TRBV12-4 and TRBJ1-6; D might be TRBD1 (5 bases). This CDR3 region has 13 residues. CDR3 amino acids: CDSSFRGRQPLHF. In nucleotides, the CDR3 is TGTGACAGCAGTTTCCGGGGGAGGCAGCCCCTCCACTTT.

This clonotype was seen repeatedly, ten times or more. The rearrangement uses TRBV7-9 and TRBJ2-7, with D perhaps TRBD1 (8 bases). Germline V gives CDR1 SEHNR, CDR2 FQNEAQ (reference sequence). The CDR3 runs to 17 residues. Trimming stripped 1 base from V and 0 bases from J, with 16 bases between. Here the CDR3 DNA reads TGTGCCAGCAGCTTAGGGCTACAGGGGGAGGGCTCCTACGAGCAGTACTTC. Its protein is CASSLGLQGEGSYEQYF.

Points on this clonotype: One end of the junction does not line up with germline, which may come from a read error. The rearrangement links TRBV29-1 to TRBJ1-2; 12 nucleotides match TRBD1. The CDR3 covers 11 residues. Germline CDR1 and CDR2: SQVTM and ANQGSEA. DNA for the CDR3: TGCAGCGTTGGGGACAGGGGGCTCTGCGCCTTC. This translates into CSVGDRGLCAF. Based on the CDR3 plus reference TRBV29-1 and TRBJ1-2, the full variable domain is SAVISQKPSRDICQRGTSLTIQCQVDSQVTMMFWYRQQPGQSLTLIATANQGSEATYESGFVIDKFPISRPNLTFSTLTVSNMSPEDSSIYLCSVGDRGLCAFGSGTRLTVV.

The gene calls are TRBV24-1 and TRBJ1-2; maybe TRBD1 (6 bases). This CDR3 has 12 residues. The germline gives CDR1 KGHDR, CDR2 SFDVKD. V dropped 11 bases and J dropped 4 bases, with 13 bases sitting between them. The CDR3 sequence is CAIAGTSYGYTF. The CDR3 bases are TGTGCCATAGCCGGGACATCCTATGGCTACACCTTC.

The rearrangement links TRBV7-9 to TRBJ1-1; no firm D call. This CDR3 has 13 amino acids. CDR1 SEHNR and CDR2 FQNEAQ come from the germline V gene (reference sequence). V lost 8 bases, J lost 0 bases, and 10 bases lay in between. CDR3 amino acids: CASLPGLNTEAFF. The CDR3 DNA follows: TGTGCCAGCTTGCCCGGGCTGAACACTGAAGCTTTCTTT.

The J gene is TRBJ2-5, the V gene TRBV7-8; weak D call: TRBD1 (6 bases). TRBJ2-1 explains the end of the DNA better; the J call may be wrong. The CDR3 contains 16 residues. Germline-derived CDR1 and CDR2 are SGHVS and FQNEAQ. The CDR3 sequence: CASSLRYREPTDTQFF. CDR3 DNA sequence: TGTGCCAGCAGCTTGCGGTACAGGGAACCCACAGATACGCAGTTCTTC.

V usage is TRBV6-1 and J usage is TRBJ2-2; no firm D call. Germline CDR1 and CDR2: MNHNS and SASEGT. The CDR3 totals 14 residues. Trimming took 8 bases from V and 6 from J, leaving 16 bases between them. DNA for the CDR3: TGTGCCAGCTCCCCGGGCCGCGACTCCGGGGAGCTGTTTTTT. It yields the protein CASSPGRDSGELFF.

The table lists this clonotype with many counts. The chain employs TRBV24-1 and TRBJ2-5, with 8 bases that match TRBD1. The length of the CDR3 is 16 residues. Unmatched junction bases numbered 2, after V lost 0 bases and J lost 0 bases. CDR1 and CDR2 from the germline V gene are KGHDR and SFDVKD. Here the CDR3 DNA reads TGTGCCACCAGTGATTTGAAACAGGGGGACCAAGAGACCCAGTACTTC. It translates to CATSDLKQGDQETQYF.

The rearrangement links TRBV20-1 to TRBJ1-4, with a weak D call TRBD1 (6 bases). Trimming pared 4 bases from V and 5 bases from J, leaving 26 bases between. Germline V lookup: CDR1 DFQATT, CDR2 SNEGSKA (reference sequence). This CDR3 is built from 18 residues. CDR3: CSATDSGRTSYYNEKLFF. The CDR3 DNA is TGCAGTGCTACGGACAGCGGGAGGACCTCCTACTACAATGAAAAACTGTTTTTT.

This clonotype was seen repeatedly, ten times or more. The chain employs TRBV19 and TRBJ2-7, with D tentatively TRBD2 (6 bases). Between the trimmed V and J ends, which lost 3 bases and 2 bases, there was a span of 11 bases. Germline CDR1 and CDR2: LNHDA and SQIVND (reference sequence). The CDR3 runs 14 residues. DNA of the CDR3: TGTGCCAGTAGTATGGGGGGACCAACCTACGAGCAGTACTTC. Translated: CASSMGGPTYEQYF.